This T cell receptor beta chain was identified during a study of blood T cell repertoires in COVID-19. Generated by immunoSEQ multiplex PCR, the TCRdb table keeps only in-frame clones and is missing some. The repertoire holds 250,000 or so clones, with around 89% as singletons. Germline values: CDR1 MNHNY, CDR2 SVGAGI (reference sequence). The CDR3 is 15 residues long. V shed 2 bases and J shed 0 bases, with 11 bases lying between them. The table lists this clone with a few counts. This clonotype was sampled from a woman aged 55-75 years with COVID-19, enrolled during active disease. The sequencing sample was made of peripheral blood. The chain links TRBV6-6 to TRBJ2-7, with unresolved D. CDR3 loop: CASSYDTEISYEQYF. CDR3 bases: TGTGCCAGCAGTTACGACACAGAAATCTCCTACGAGCAGTACTTC.